Listed below are T cell receptor beta chains from one sample, sequenced in a study of post-analysis software for immune sequencing data. MiXCR, run by TCRdb on the PCR reads, gives a single entry per CDR3 protein. Among roughly 650,000 distinct CDR3 sequences listed, 55% to 70% were seen once. The sequencing sample was made of blood. All receptors derive from a girl between 2 and 10 years old with multiple sclerosis. Both conserved end residues are part of each CDR3. D genes are given only for firm matches. Size is omitted from some rows. Given values are once, few, many or a class for expanded clones.

clone_size | j_call | d_call | v_call | cdr3_nt | cdr3_aa
. | TRBJ2-3 | . | TRBV3-1 | TGTGCCAGCAGCCAAGACCCCCCAGCACGAGTCCCAGATACGCAGTATTTT | CASSQDPPARVPDTQYF
. | TRBJ2-1 | . | TRBV29-1 | TGCAGCCCCGTTGCCCTCAATGAGCAGTTCTTC | CSPVALNEQFF
. | TRBJ1-1 | . | TRBV12-3/TRBV12-4 | TGTGCCAGCAGTTTAGGGCAGGGATGGGACACTGAAGCTTTCTTT | CASSLGQGWDTEAFF
. | TRBJ2-1 | . | TRBV4-2 | TGTGCCAGCAGCCAAGAGTCGGGACGGTGGCTCAATGAGCAGTTCTTC | CASSQESGRWLNEQFF
. | TRBJ2-7 | TRBD2 | TRBV5-1 | TGCGCCAGCAGCTTCGGAGAGCGGGGGACATACAATGAGCAGTACTTC | CASSFGERGTYNEQYF
. | TRBJ1-1 | . | TRBV20-1 | TGCAGTGCTGCTGTGGGGGGTATGAACACTGAAGCTTTCTTT | CSAAVGGMNTEAFF
once | TRBJ2-7 | TRBD2 | TRBV9 | TGTGCCAGCAGCGTAGACGCTAGCGGGAGGGCGTACTTC | CASSVDASGRAYF
. | TRBJ2-5 | TRBD2 | TRBV30 | TGTGCCTGGAGTGTACGCAGGCGGGGGGGGAGAGAGACCCAGTACTTC | CAWSVRRRGGRETQYF
. | TRBJ2-7 | TRBD2 | TRBV5-6 | TGTGCCAGCAGCCGGCAAAGGACTAGCGGGAGGTTGAAACAAAATGAGCAGTACTTC | CASSRQRTSGRLKQNEQYF
once | TRBJ2-1 | . | TRBV20-1 | TGCAGTGCTAGAGGCCGGGGGGCTAGCCACAATGAGCAGTTCTTC | CSARGRGASHNEQFF
. | TRBJ1-1 | . | TRBV7-6 | TGTGCCAGCAGCCGGGGGGGCGATGAAGCTTTCTTT | CASSRGGDEAFF
. | TRBJ1-1 | TRBD1 | TRBV13 | TGTGCCAGCAGCCCGGGACAGGGGGGCCCCACTGAAGCTTTCTTT | CASSPGQGGPTEAFF
. | TRBJ2-7 | TRBD1 | TRBV7-9 | TGTGCCAGCAGCTTAGCGACCGGGACAGGAAGAAGCAACGAGCAGTACTTC | CASSLATGTGRSNEQYF
. | TRBJ2-1 | TRBD2 | TRBV7-9 | TGTGCCAGCAGCTTGGGACTAGCGGGAGATGTGGGCAATGAGCGGTTCTTC | CASSLGLAGDVGNERFF
. | TRBJ2-1 | TRBD2 | TRBV20-1 | TGCAGTGCCGCCGGGGAGGGGTCCTACAATGAGCAGTTCTTC | CSAAGEGSYNEQFF
. | TRBJ2-7 | TRBD1 | TRBV6-2/TRBV6-3 | TGTGCCAGCAGTTACAAGGACAGGGGGCCCCAGGCACACGAGCAGTACTTC | CASSYKDRGPQAHEQYF
. | TRBJ2-5 | . | TRBV6-2/TRBV6-3 | TGTGCCAGCAGTTCCGGGCAAGCAGGCTTCCAAGAGACCCAGTACTTC | CASSSGQAGFQETQYF
few | TRBJ2-7 | . | TRBV11-2 | TGTGCCAGCAGCTTTTTTGGTCAGGGAGATGTCTACGAGCAGTACTTC | CASSFFGQGDVYEQYF
. | TRBJ2-1 | . | TRBV11-3 | TGTGCCAGCACCCGGCCAGAGAGCGATGAGCAGTTCTTC | CASTRPESDEQFF
. | TRBJ1-1 | . | TRBV7-8 | TGTGCCAGCAGCACCCAGGCGTGGAACACTGAAGCTTTCTTT | CASSTQAWNTEAFF
. | TRBJ1-6 | TRBD1 | TRBV5-1 | TGCGCCAGCAGCCCGGACAGGCTCGATTCACCCCTCCACTTT | CASSPDRLDSPLHF
. | TRBJ2-5 | . | TRBV5-1 | TGCGCCAGCAGCTTGGCTATACAGCGGGCGCAAGAGACCCAGTACTTC | CASSLAIQRAQETQYF
. | TRBJ2-1 | . | TRBV7-2 | TGTGCCAGCAGCATGATGCCCCCTGACTCCTACAATGAGCAGTTCTTC | CASSMMPPDSYNEQFF
few | TRBJ2-1 | . | TRBV24-1 | TGTGCCACCAGTGGAAGGGCTAACAATGAGCAGTTCTTC | CATSGRANNEQFF
. | TRBJ2-1 | TRBD2 | TRBV11-1 | TGTGCCAGCAGCTTAACCCGGACAGGGAGGGGAGCGGGGGGGCTCTACAATGAGCAGTTCTTC | CASSLTRTGRGAGGLYNEQFF
. | TRBJ1-2 | TRBD1 | TRBV6-2/TRBV6-3 | TGTGCCAGCAGATCGCGGACAGGGATGTATGGCTACACCTTC | CASRSRTGMYGYTF
. | TRBJ2-4 | . | TRBV4-1 | TGCGCCAGCAGCCAAGATTCTGGGACTTCGAACATTCAGTACTTC | CASSQDSGTSNIQYF
. | TRBJ2-1 | TRBD2 | TRBV9 | TGTGCCAGCAGCGTAGCTGAAAATGAGGGAGGGTCCTACAATGAGCAGTTCTTC | CASSVAENEGGSYNEQFF
. | TRBJ2-4 | . | TRBV25-1 | TGTGCCATCCACATTGGAGCCAAAAACATTCAGTACTTC | CAIHIGAKNIQYF
few | TRBJ2-5 | TRBD2 | TRBV4-1 | TGCGCCAGCAGCCTCGTAGCGGGGGTGGTGACCCAGTACTTC | CASSLVAGVVTQYF
. | TRBJ2-1 | . | TRBV5-1 | TGCGCCAGCAGCTTGAGGTGGAGTTACGATGAGCAGTTCTTC | CASSLRWSYDEQFF
. | TRBJ2-5 | TRBD1 | TRBV6-6 | TGTGCCAGCAGGGACAGGTCCTTGGGAGAGACCCAGTACTTC | CASRDRSLGETQYF
. | TRBJ2-3 | TRBD2 | TRBV12-3/TRBV12-4 | TGTGCCAGCAAGGCGGGAGCGGCAGATACGCAGTATTTT | CASKAGAADTQYF
. | TRBJ1-2 | . | TRBV25-1 | TGTGCCAGCAGTGACGACGGTGGCCCGGACTATGGCTACACCTTC | CASSDDGGPDYGYTF
few | TRBJ2-7 | . | TRBV6-6 | TGTGCCAGCAGGACAGGAGACGAGCAGTACTTC | CASRTGDEQYF
. | TRBJ2-1 | . | TRBV20-1 | TGCAGTGCTAAAAACAATGAGCAGTTCTTC | CSAKNNEQFF
. | TRBJ1-2 | . | TRBV19 | TGTGCGGCTAAACAGGCCGTGGGTTTCCGTGGCTACACCTTC | CAAKQAVGFRGYTF
. | TRBJ1-2 | . | TRBV5-1 | TGCGCCAGCAGCTTGTTGCAGGGAGGGAATGGCTACACCTTC | CASSLLQGGNGYTF
. | TRBJ2-7 | . | TRBV3-1 | TGTGCCAGCAGCCAACTATCCCGCTACGAGCAGTACTTC | CASSQLSRYEQYF
. | TRBJ2-3 | TRBD1 | TRBV18 | TGTGCCAGCTCATCGACAGGGGGAAGGATCGATACGCAGTATTTT | CASSSTGGRIDTQYF
. | TRBJ2-3 | TRBD2 | TRBV6-5 | TGTGCCAGCAGTTACTCCAGGCTAGCGGCCCGCACAGATACGCAGTATTTT | CASSYSRLAARTDTQYF
. | TRBJ2-4 | . | TRBV20-1 | TGCAGTGCTAGAGACCAGCGGCGCTTCGGCGACATTCAGTACTTC | CSARDQRRFGDIQYF
. | TRBJ2-5 | TRBD2 | TRBV29-1 | TGCAGCGCCCTAGGGGGCCTAGCGGGAGTGGAGACCCAGTACTTC | CSALGGLAGVETQYF
few | TRBJ2-1 | . | TRBV6-6 | TGTGCCAGCAGTTACTCGATGCCCCGGGACACCAACAATGAGCAGTTCTTC | CASSYSMPRDTNNEQFF
. | TRBJ1-1 | . | TRBV10-3 | TGTGCCATCAGGACGGAGGTGAACACTGAAGCTTTCTTT | CAIRTEVNTEAFF
. | TRBJ2-3 | . | TRBV6-1 | TGTGCCAGCAGTGGGATGGACGGGAGCACAGATACGCAGTATTTT | CASSGMDGSTDTQYF
. | TRBJ2-7 | . | TRBV3-1 | TGTGCCAGCAGCCCAAAGAGTGGCGAGCAGTACTTC | CASSPKSGEQYF
few | TRBJ2-5 | TRBD2 | TRBV5-1 | TGCGCCAGCAGCTTGGGGGGACTAGCGGGAGTCGGACGGCAAGAGACCCAGTACTTC | CASSLGGLAGVGRQETQYF
. | TRBJ2-1 | TRBD2 | TRBV20-1 | TGCAGTGCTTCAGGACTAGCGGGAGTCCTAAATGAGCAGTTCTTC | CSASGLAGVLNEQFF
. | TRBJ1-2 | TRBD1 | TRBV30 | TGTGCCTGGAGCCTGACAGGGACCCATGGCTACACCTTC | CAWSLTGTHGYTF
. | TRBJ2-1 | TRBD2 | TRBV5-5 | TGTGCCAGCAGCTTGGAGCGGGGGGACTTCTCCTACAATGAGCAGTTCTTC | CASSLERGDFSYNEQFF
. | TRBJ2-5 | . | TRBV11-2 | TGTGCCAGCAGCTTAGAGTTCTCGCCCCAAGAGACCCAGTACTTC | CASSLEFSPQETQYF
. | TRBJ2-2 | TRBD2 | TRBV7-2 | TGTGCCAGCAGCTTTGCGGGGGCGAACACCGGGGAGCTGTTTTTT | CASSFAGANTGELFF
. | TRBJ2-5 | TRBD1 | TRBV7-9 | TGTGCCAGCAGCCATCTCGGGGACAGACAACAAGAGACCCAGTACTTC | CASSHLGDRQQETQYF
. | TRBJ2-2 | TRBD1 | TRBV4-3 | TGCGCCAGCAGCCAAGGCCGACAGGGGGCGAGGACCGGGGAGCGGTTTTTT | CASSQGRQGARTGERFF
. | TRBJ2-1 | TRBD2 | TRBV6-2/TRBV6-3 | TGTGCCAGCAGTCCGAACCCCCTAGCGGGGGTATACAATGAGCAGTTCTTC | CASSPNPLAGVYNEQFF
. | TRBJ2-6 | TRBD2 | TRBV12-5 | TGTGCTAGTGGCCGGGGAGGGGAAGCTGGGGCCAACGTCCTGACTTTC | CASGRGGEAGANVLTF